This TCR beta chain was obtained from a study of blood T cells in healthy people across ages. On the study more broadly: For every two T cells, template switching captured about one barcoded beta molecule. Study outcomes and limitations: Diversity was higher, and naive CD4+ cells more numerous, in long-lived donors than in aged donors.

A sample-barcoded 5' primer and a J-beta primer mix were used in a second PCR of roughly 7 to 11 cycles. Each cDNA molecule, via a template-switch adaptor with 12 random nucleotides, was tagged. TCRdb redid the calling of the 5' RACE reads with MiXCR, one entry per CDR3 protein. The repertoire holds some 800,000 distinct CDR3 sequences, with 25% as singletons. A word on this clonotype: Its specificity is unknown.

The same data also went into a second study, on T cells of mothers and their children. That publication notes: The donors comprised about six children and their three healthy Caucasian mothers.

Sequencing was performed on blood. The receptor was derived from a boy aged 5-17 years in good health.

As DNA, the CDR3 is TGTGCCAGCTCGAGGGACAGGGGGCTAGCAAATGAGCAGTTCTTC. This codes for CASSRDRGLANEQFF. The chain employs TRBV18 and TRBJ2-1; 12 bases map to TRBD1. Germline V lookup: CDR1 KGHSH, CDR2 LQKENI. CDR3 size: 15 residues. V was clipped by 6 bases and J by 7 bases; unmatched bases: 7.